The T cell receptor (beta chain) described here comes from a study of CD8+ T cells in alopecia areata. On the study more broadly: Those patients who were treated received oral tofacitinib, which was given at 5 to 10 mg twice daily for moderate-to-severe alopecia areata.

Extraction of RNA preceded its reverse transcription into cDNA, which served as the sequencing template. The protocol was immunoSEQ multiplex PCR, while the TCRdb copy is restricted to in-frame clones and leaves out a portion. The top ten clones hold roughly a sixth of a sample with some 130,000 clones, roughly 50% of them seen once. The specimen was CD8+ T cells sorted from blood, collected at week 0. This receptor was identified in a human donor with alopecia areata.

The CDR3 reads CASSSPPDTQYF. The CDR3 nucleotides read TGTGCCAGCAGTTCCCCGCCAGATACGCAGTATTTT. This rearrangement joins TRBV6-6 to TRBJ2-3, with D uncertain. This CDR3 has 12 residues. Germline V lookup: CDR1 MNHNY, CDR2 SVGAGI (reference sequence). V lost 4 bases and J 4 bases, leaving 6 bases between the germline ends.